This entry features one TCR beta chain sequence. This clone has just one count. Which antigen it targets is not known. No base quality values were provided; no much bigger clone lies one nucleotide off. TCRbeta CDR3 regions were amplified from genomic DNA by means of the immunoSEQ Assay, a bias-controlled multiplex PCR. Under the source paper's analysis protocol: Nucleated cell counts per sample were estimated from amplification of reference gene primers within the assay. To quantify the absolute abundance of each unique TCRbeta CDR3 rearrangement, sequence reads were collapsed and filtered. For each sample, productive Simpson clonality was calculated by taking the square root of Simpson's diversity index across productive rearrangements. TCRdb mirrors the immuneACCESS table, restricted to in-frame sequences. Some clones are absent from its copies; in checked studies, under half trace to an unresolved V gene, and the reason for the others is unknown. From that table come the V and J calls and clone size; the DNA was used to work out D and trimming. Within this sample are some 220,000 clones, with approximately 90% of them counted one time only. The ten biggest clones cover under 4% of the sample.

The sample belongs to a study of blood T cell repertoires in COVID-19 (dated by TCRdb to the early 2020s). About the full investigation: The collaborator samples originated in the United States, Italy and Spain and spanned the acute and convalescent phases of COVID-19. The material from the prospective study consisted of cDNA or gDNA derived from T cells, B-cell-depleted T cells, or PBMCs. Deeply sampled blood TCRbeta repertoires from subjects exposed to, actively infected with, or recovered from COVID-19 were included in the dataset. The repertoires were released in a freely available public database meant as a resource for research on the immune response to SARS-CoV-2. Samples came from the ongoing ImmuneRACE study (first 160 participants) plus 1,254 subjects from 6 global collaborators. The sample metadata nearly always contained a de-identified subject ID, COVID-19 status, age in years and sex. Where available, HLA class I and class II types were taken from metadata supplied by the sample provider and were not determined by assay-based typing.

Taken from the germline V gene, the CDR1 and CDR2 loops are MNHNS and SASEGT. The CDR3, from cysteine to phenylalanine, totals 13 residues. Here the CDR3 DNA is all that survives: 39 bases in frame from base 1. The junction carries 5 bases between V and J, which are trimmed by 2 bases and 3 bases respectively. Points the paper makes about the study in general: The quantity of clinical and demographic metadata differed by source and by participant and was supplied without curation.

In the prospective study, participants were roughly 18 to 100 years old, resided in about 25 geographic areas of the United States, and were enrolled through a virtual design. To assign participants to cohorts, the prospective study relied on clinical history that participants themselves reported in a screening survey and a study questionnaire. Mobile phlebotomists in the prospective study collected whole blood, serum and a nasopharyngeal or oropharyngeal swab from every participant. Over a 2-month period, participants in the prospective study had the option of providing additional blood draws and questionnaires. Before DNA extraction, prospective study blood samples were shipped either frozen or at room temperature.

The TCR sequence derives from a woman aged 40 to 49 with acute COVID-19. Here the chain combines TRBV6-1 and TRBJ2-1; there is no confident call for the D gene. The sequenced sample consisted of PBMCs or T cells enriched from blood (not recorded which). This receptor carries the CDR3 CASSEYGYNEQFF. In nucleotide form, the sequence is TGTGCCAGCAGTGAATACGGCTACAATGAGCAGTTCTTC.